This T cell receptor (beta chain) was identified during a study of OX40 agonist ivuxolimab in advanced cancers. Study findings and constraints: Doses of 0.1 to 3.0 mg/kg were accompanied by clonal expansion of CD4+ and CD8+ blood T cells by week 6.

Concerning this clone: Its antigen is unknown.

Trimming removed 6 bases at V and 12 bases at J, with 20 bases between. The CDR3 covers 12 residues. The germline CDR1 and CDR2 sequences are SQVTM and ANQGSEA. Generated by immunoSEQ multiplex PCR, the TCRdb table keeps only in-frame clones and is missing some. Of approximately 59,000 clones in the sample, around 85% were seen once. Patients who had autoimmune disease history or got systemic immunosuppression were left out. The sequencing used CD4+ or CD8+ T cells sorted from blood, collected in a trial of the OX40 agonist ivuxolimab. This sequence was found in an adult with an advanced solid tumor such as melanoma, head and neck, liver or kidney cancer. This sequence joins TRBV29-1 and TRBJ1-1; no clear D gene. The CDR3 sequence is CSVRGLDKTTFF. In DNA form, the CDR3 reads TGCAGCGTCCGTGGTTTAGACAAAACAACTTTCTTT.